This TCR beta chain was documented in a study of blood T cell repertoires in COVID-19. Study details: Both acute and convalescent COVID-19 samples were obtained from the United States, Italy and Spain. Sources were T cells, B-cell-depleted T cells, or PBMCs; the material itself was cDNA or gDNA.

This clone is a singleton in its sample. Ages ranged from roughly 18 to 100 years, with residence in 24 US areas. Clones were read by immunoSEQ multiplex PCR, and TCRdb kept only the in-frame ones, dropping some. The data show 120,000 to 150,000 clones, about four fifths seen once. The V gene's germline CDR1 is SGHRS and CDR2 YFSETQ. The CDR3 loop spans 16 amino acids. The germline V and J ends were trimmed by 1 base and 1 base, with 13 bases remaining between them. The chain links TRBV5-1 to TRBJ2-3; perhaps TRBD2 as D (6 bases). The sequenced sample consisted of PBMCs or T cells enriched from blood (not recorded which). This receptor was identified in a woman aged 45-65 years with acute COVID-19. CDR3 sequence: CASSLFGRGGTDTQYF. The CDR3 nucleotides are TGCGCCAGCAGCTTGTTCGGGAGAGGGGGCACAGATACGCAGTATTTT.